The entry below gives a single T cell receptor beta chain sequence along with its context. V gave up 8 bases and J gave up 2 bases; unmatched junction bases: 9. The CDR3 covers 15 residues. The germline CDR1 and CDR2 sequences are MNHEY and SVGAGI. TCRdb keeps only in-frame clones here, not all; method: immunoSEQ multiplex PCR. Of about 390,000 clones listed, around nine tenths are singletons. This specimen comes from a study of blood T cell repertoires in COVID-19. The receptor was derived from a woman between 50 and 59 years old who had recovered from COVID-19. Sequencing used PBMCs or T cells enriched from blood (not recorded which). The V and J genes are TRBV6-5 and TRBJ2-3, with 8 nucleotides matching TRBD1. Here the CDR3 DNA reads TGTGCCAGCTGCGGTAGACAGGGGACCACAGATACGCAGTATTTT. This encodes CASCGRQGTTDTQYF.